The clone carrying this TCR beta chain has only one observation. This specimen comes from a study of control samples from healthy donors and cancer patients. Sequenced by immunoSEQ multiplex PCR; TCRdb stores in-frame clones only, minus some. The sample has around 100,000 clones; over 75% are singletons. The sample consisted of blood. The TCR was taken from a woman aged 45 to 65 in good health.

The CDR3 DNA reads TGTGCCGGACACCGGAACACTGAAGCTTTCTTT. Translated, it gives CAGHRNTEAFF. The V and J genes are TRBV30 and TRBJ1-1; tentative D call: TRBD1 (5 bases). V was clipped by 8 bases and J by 1 base, with 8 bases between them. The CDR3 is 11 residues long. The germline V gene has CDR1 GTSNPN and CDR2 SVGIG (reference sequence).